Listed below are T cell receptor beta chains from one sample, sequenced in a study of shared clonotypes between healthy human individuals. Profiling relied on immunoSEQ multiplex PCR, and the TCRdb table lists in-frame clones only, not all of them. The sample records a few million clones, roughly 90% being singletons. The sequenced material came from naive CD4+ T cells from PBMCs. These receptors all stem from a man younger than 30 in good health. Some clones in this sample may be carry-over from other donors' samples. CDR3s include the opening cysteine and the closing phenylalanine or tryptophan. A D gene is named only where the DNA matches it firmly. A row's size may be missing; if present it is once, few, many or a size class.

j_call	v_call	d_call	clone_size	cdr3_aa	cdr3_nt
TRBJ1-1	TRBV20-1	NA	NA	CSARVGFEAFF	TGCAGTGCCCGTGTGGGGTTTGAAGCTTTCTTT
TRBJ2-1	TRBV5-1	TRBD1	once	CASSFQGDLYNEQFF	TGCGCCAGCAGCTTCCAGGGGGACCTCTACAATGAGCAGTTCTTC
TRBJ2-3	TRBV5-6	TRBD2	NA	CASSFPGTSGSTDTQYF	TGTGCCAGCAGCTTCCCCGGGACTAGCGGGAGCACAGATACGCAGTATTTT
TRBJ1-2	TRBV18	NA	NA	CASSPPGTPYGYTF	TGTGCCAGCTCACCCCCCGGGACACCATATGGCTACACCTTC
TRBJ2-1	TRBV29-1	TRBD2	NA	CSVKASGRPREEYNEQFF	TGCAGCGTTAAGGCTAGCGGGAGGCCCAGGGAGGAATACAATGAGCAGTTCTTC
TRBJ1-4	TRBV6-6	TRBD1	NA	CASSSPRTGGEKLFF	TGTGCCAGCAGTTCCCCCCGGACAGGGGGTGAAAAACTGTTTTTT
TRBJ2-7	TRBV5-1	TRBD2	NA	CASSLEASGPYEQYF	TGCGCCAGCAGCTTGGAGGCTAGCGGCCCCTACGAGCAGTACTTC
TRBJ2-3	TRBV5-5	TRBD1	NA	CASSFPPLTRDRFTDTQYF	TGTGCCAGCAGCTTCCCCCCCCTGACCCGGGACAGATTCACAGATACGCAGTATTTT
TRBJ2-1	TRBV28	NA	NA	CASSQGYNEQFF	TGTGCCAGCAGTCAAGGCTACAATGAGCAGTTCTTC
TRBJ2-4	TRBV7-9	NA	NA	CASTRLGTQGIQYF	TGTGCCAGCACCCGGTTGGGGACCCAGGGCATTCAGTACTTC
TRBJ1-1	TRBV30	NA	few	CALDRGGNTEAFF	TGTGCTTTGGACAGAGGGGGGAACACTGAAGCTTTCTTT
TRBJ2-7	TRBV18	NA	NA	CASSPGTGSYEQYF	TGTGCCAGCTCACCCGGGACTGGATCCTACGAGCAGTACTTC
TRBJ2-5	TRBV5-4	NA	NA	CASSRTEETQYF	TGTGCCAGCAGCAGGACTGAAGAGACCCAGTACTTC
TRBJ2-7	TRBV6-1	NA	NA	CASNRNGHFEQYF	TGTGCCAGCAATAGGAACGGACATTTCGAGCAGTACTTC
TRBJ1-5	TRBV19	NA	NA	CASSMILGGNQPQHF	TGTGCCAGTAGTATGATACTCGGCGGAAATCAGCCCCAGCATTTT
TRBJ1-2	TRBV20-1	NA	NA	CSSGLDYGYTF	TGCAGCTCAGGGTTGGACTATGGCTACACCTTC
TRBJ2-3	TRBV10-3	NA	NA	CAIKASEGADTQYF	TGTGCCATCAAGGCTAGCGAAGGGGCAGATACGCAGTATTTT
TRBJ1-2	TRBV7-3	TRBD1	NA	CASSIGTGYGYTF	TGTGCCAGCAGCATCGGGACAGGATATGGCTACACCTTC
TRBJ1-4	TRBV6-1	TRBD1	NA	CASSGTGVAANEKLFF	TGTGCCAGCAGTGGGACAGGGGTGGCGGCTAATGAAAAACTGTTTTTT
TRBJ2-7	TRBV18	NA	NA	CASSLTGTPSPYEQYF	TGTGCCAGCTCACTCACCGGGACCCCTTCACCATACGAGCAGTACTTC
TRBJ2-1	TRBV21-1	NA	NA	CASRDTGAPEDEQFF	TGTGCCAGCAGGGACACCGGGGCACCGGAGGATGAGCAGTTCTTC
TRBJ2-2	TRBV5-1	NA	NA	CASSPGVAVNTGELFF	TGCGCCAGCAGCCCCGGGGTAGCGGTAAACACCGGGGAGCTGTTTTTT
TRBJ2-3	TRBV11-3	NA	NA	CASSVSRAPDTQYF	TGTGCCAGCAGCGTGTCCCGGGCTCCAGATACGCAGTATTTT
TRBJ2-7	TRBV7-2	TRBD1	NA	CASSGRTGDEQYF	TGTGCCAGCAGCGGAAGGACAGGGGACGAGCAGTACTTC
TRBJ1-2	TRBV6-5	TRBD1	NA	CASSYSGGRGHYGYTF	TGTGCCAGCAGTTACTCAGGAGGCAGGGGGCACTATGGCTACACCTTC
TRBJ2-3	TRBV20-1	NA	once	CSAGSTDTQYF	TGCAGTGCGGGGAGCACAGATACGCAGTATTTT
TRBJ2-1	TRBV11-2	NA	NA	CASSLVHGSYNEQFF	TGTGCCAGCAGCTTAGTGCATGGCTCCTACAATGAGCAGTTCTTC
TRBJ1-4	TRBV6-1	NA	NA	CASSLSIATNEKLFF	TGTGCCAGCAGCCTGAGCATTGCAACTAATGAAAAACTGTTTTTT
TRBJ1-5	TRBV5-6	NA	NA	CASSRDNQPQHF	TGTGCCAGCAGCAGGGATAATCAGCCCCAGCATTTT
TRBJ1-3	TRBV28	NA	NA	CASSFPGNTIYF	TGTGCCAGCAGTTTCCCTGGAAACACCATATATTTT
TRBJ2-1	TRBV27	NA	NA	CASSKLGGGPGNEQFF	TGTGCCAGCAGCAAACTAGGGGGAGGGCCGGGGAATGAGCAGTTCTTC
TRBJ2-6	TRBV5-6	NA	NA	CASSLRRSSGANVLTF	TGTGCCAGCAGCTTGAGACGGAGCTCTGGGGCCAACGTCCTGACTTTC
TRBJ1-2	TRBV6-5	NA	NA	CASRPPSWGYGYTF	TGTGCCAGCAGGCCCCCCAGTTGGGGCTATGGCTACACCTTC
TRBJ2-1	TRBV7-6	NA	NA	CASSLREGGNEQFF	TGTGCCAGCAGCTTAAGAGAGGGTGGTAATGAGCAGTTCTTC
TRBJ1-3	TRBV28	NA	NA	CASSSYQDRAIRNTIYF	TGTGCCAGCAGTTCTTACCAAGACCGGGCTATAAGAAACACCATATATTTT
TRBJ2-1	TRBV5-1	NA	NA	CASSFRASESNEQFF	TGCGCCAGCAGCTTTCGGGCTAGCGAATCCAATGAGCAGTTCTTC
TRBJ1-5	TRBV2	NA	NA	CASSEKGFSNQPQHF	TGTGCCAGCAGTGAAAAGGGATTTAGCAATCAGCCCCAGCATTTT
TRBJ2-4	TRBV6-6	TRBD2	NA	CASSYSERGMYNIQYF	TGTGCCAGCAGTTACTCGGAGCGGGGGATGTACAACATTCAGTACTTC
TRBJ2-1	TRBV7-2	NA	few	CASSLVFGRHNEQFF	TGTGCCAGCAGCTTAGTATTCGGGCGGCACAATGAGCAGTTCTTC
TRBJ1-4	TRBV6-5	NA	NA	CASSYSMLDEKLFF	TGTGCCAGCAGTTATTCCATGTTGGATGAAAAACTGTTTTTT
TRBJ2-1	TRBV9	TRBD2	once	CASSAGTSGINEQFF	TGTGCCAGCAGCGCCGGGACTAGCGGGATCAATGAGCAGTTCTTC
TRBJ2-7	TRBV7-2	NA	NA	CASRRSGTHYEQYF	TGTGCCAGCAGGAGATCCGGGACACATTACGAGCAGTACTTC
TRBJ2-5	TRBV6-1	TRBD1	once	CASSRDRGQETQYF	TGTGCCAGCAGCCGGGACAGGGGTCAAGAGACCCAGTACTTC
TRBJ2-5	TRBV19	NA	NA	CASSISRGPGQETQYF	TGTGCCAGTAGTATAAGTAGAGGGCCGGGGCAAGAGACCCAGTACTTC
TRBJ2-3	TRBV7-2	NA	NA	CASSLSRGWADTQYF	TGTGCCAGCAGCTTAAGTCGGGGGTGGGCAGATACGCAGTATTTT
TRBJ2-4	TRBV2	NA	NA	CASSGVAKNIQYF	TGTGCCAGCTCCGGGGTCGCCAAAAACATTCAGTACTTC
TRBJ2-7	TRBV5-1	NA	NA	CASSLVVPTYEQYF	TGCGCCAGCAGCTTGGTGGTACCCACCTACGAGCAGTACTTC
TRBJ2-3	TRBV28	NA	NA	CASRIDLGTDTQYF	TGTGCCAGCAGGATTGACTTGGGCACAGATACGCAGTATTTT
TRBJ2-1	TRBV7-7	NA	NA	CASSRDRTWNEQFF	TGTGCCAGCTCTCGGGACCGCACGTGGAATGAGCAGTTCTTC
TRBJ2-7	TRBV6-5	NA	NA	CASSYDGGQALYEQYF	TGTGCCAGCAGTTACGACGGGGGGCAGGCTCTTTACGAGCAGTACTTC
TRBJ1-2	TRBV28	TRBD1	NA	CASRRQGSNYGYTF	TGTGCCAGCAGAAGACAGGGGTCTAACTATGGCTACACCTTC
TRBJ2-1	TRBV5-1	NA	NA	CASSLAIPRGEQFF	TGCGCCAGCAGCTTGGCCATCCCCCGGGGTGAGCAGTTCTTC
TRBJ2-7	TRBV28	TRBD1	NA	CASSRTGGQVMSWEQYF	TGTGCCAGCAGTCGGACTGGGGGACAGGTGATGTCGTGGGAGCAGTACTTC